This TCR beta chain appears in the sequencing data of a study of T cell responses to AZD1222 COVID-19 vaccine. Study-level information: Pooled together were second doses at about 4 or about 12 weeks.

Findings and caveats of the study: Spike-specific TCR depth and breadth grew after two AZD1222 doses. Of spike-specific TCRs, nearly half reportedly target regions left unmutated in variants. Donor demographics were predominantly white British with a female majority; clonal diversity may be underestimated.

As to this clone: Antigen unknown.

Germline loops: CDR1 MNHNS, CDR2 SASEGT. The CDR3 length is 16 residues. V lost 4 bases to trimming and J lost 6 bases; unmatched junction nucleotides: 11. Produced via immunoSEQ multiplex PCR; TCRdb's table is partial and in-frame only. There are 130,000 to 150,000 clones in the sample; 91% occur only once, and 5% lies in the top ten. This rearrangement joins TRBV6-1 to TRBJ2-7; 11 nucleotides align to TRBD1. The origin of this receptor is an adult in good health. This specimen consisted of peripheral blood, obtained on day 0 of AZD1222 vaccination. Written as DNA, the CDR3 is TGTGCCAGCAGTGCTGGACAGGGGGCAAGTGGAGGCGAGCAGTACTTC. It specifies CASSAGQGASGGEQYF.